These 24 T cell receptor beta chains share one sample of origin, sequenced in a study of blood T cells in healthy people across ages. Combining a sample-barcoded 5' primer with a J-beta primer mix, a second PCR ran for about 7 to 11 cycles. TCRdb recomputed calls from the 5' RACE reads with MiXCR, one row per CDR3 protein. The sample has 1.8 million or so distinct CDR3 sequences, roughly two fifths seen once; the top ten hold about 23%. The sample taken for sequencing was blood. These receptor sequences come from a human donor in good health.

In regard to this clonotype: Compared with germline, one end of the junction differs, possibly owing to a read error. V gene TRBV7-8 combines with J gene TRBJ2-7, with D unclear. Germline CDR1 is SGHVS and CDR2 is FQNEAQ. The CDR3 extends over 14 amino acids. The CDR3 sequence: CVSSLQFQGDEQYF. The CDR3 DNA reads as TGTGTCAGCAGCTTACAGTTTCAAGGTGACGAGCAGTACTTC.

The rearrangement uses TRBV7-2 and TRBJ1-3; weak D call: TRBD1 (6 bases). The CDR3 has 15 amino acids. V was cut by 1 base and J by 4 bases, with 11 bases left in between. Germline V gene sequence: CDR1 SGHTA, CDR2 FQGNSA. The CDR3 spells CASSLESGVGNTIYF. In DNA form, the CDR3 reads TGTGCCAGCAGCTTAGAATCAGGGGTCGGAAACACCATATATTTT.

Only a few counts were recorded for this clonotype. J is TRBJ1-2 and V is TRBV7-9; D gene ambiguous. The CDR3 consists of 15 residues. CDR1 is SEHNR, CDR2 FQNEAQ, per germline (reference sequence). The V gene lost 5 bases and the J gene lost 0 bases, with 13 bases spanning the gap. In DNA form, the CDR3 reads TGTGCCAGCAGCCCGATCGGCAGAACTAACTATGGCTACACCTTC. This translates into CASSPIGRTNYGYTF.

This clonotype was counted only a few times. The rearrangement uses TRBV28 and TRBJ2-5; TRBD2 matches 12 bases. This CDR3 contains 17 residues. Trimming at V came to 5 bases and at J to 4 bases, leaving 11 bases not matched to a gene. The germline gives CDR1 MDHEN, CDR2 SYDVKM. The CDR3 loop is CASSPGLAGRGGETQYF. The CDR3 bases are TGTGCCAGCAGTCCAGGACTAGCGGGGCGGGGGGGAGAGACCCAGTACTTC.

Only a few counts were recorded for this clonotype. J is TRBJ2-3 and V is TRBV7-8, with 8 bases matching TRBD2. This CDR3 has 16 residues. Trimming removed 3 bases from V and 5 bases from J; junction bases left unmatched: 10. Germline values: CDR1 SGHVS, CDR2 FQNEAQ. The CDR3 DNA is TGTGCCAGCAGCTTGCGTGGGCGGGGGGTGGGAGATACGCAGTATTTT. Translating gives CASSLRGRGVGDTQYF.

The V call is TRBV6-5, the J call TRBJ2-4; possible D gene TRBD1, 5 bases. TRBJ2-7 explains the end of the DNA better; the J call may be wrong. This CDR3 comprises 16 residues. Germline V CDR1 and CDR2: MNHEY, SVGAGI. CDR3 in DNA: TGTGCCAGCAGTTACACTGAAGTGACAGCCACATACGAGCAGTACTTC. Protein sequence: CASSYTEVTATYEQYF.

J is TRBJ2-7 and V is TRBV11-2; perhaps TRBD2 as D (6 bases). CDR1 is SGHAT, CDR2 FQNNGV, per germline. The CDR3 consists of 14 residues. Trimming shortened V by 5 bases and J by 2 bases, and 13 bases separated the two germline ends. The CDR3 loop reads CASSRAGSAYEQYF. CDR3 in DNA: TGTGCCAGCAGCCGGGCCGGGAGCGCCTACGAGCAGTACTTC.

The V and J genes are TRBV5-5 and TRBJ2-1; 8 bases align to TRBD2. V lost 4 bases and J lost 7; bases outside the gene matches: 7. The germline V gene encodes CDR1 SGHKS and CDR2 YYEKEE (reference sequence). The CDR3 is 14 amino acids. CDR3 in amino acids: CASSHSGTRNEQFF. In DNA form, the CDR3 reads TGTGCCAGCAGCCATTCCGGGACTAGGAATGAGCAGTTCTTC.

The chain links TRBV28 to TRBJ2-5; D call uncertain. The CDR3 extends over 13 amino acids. V was pared by 6 bases and J by 4 bases, with 12 bases between. Germline V lookup: CDR1 MDHEN, CDR2 SYDVKM. This CDR3 is CASRDPIVETQYF. For the CDR3, the DNA is TGTGCCAGCAGGGACCCAATAGTAGAGACCCAGTACTTC.

This CDR3 is CSASRPTEAGGLSGGYTF. The CDR3 region has the DNA TGCAGTGCTAGCAGACCCACGGAGGCAGGGGGCTTATCAGGTGGCTACACCTTC. This chain uses TRBV20-1 with TRBJ1-2; 8 nucleotides match TRBD1. V shed 3 bases and J 7 bases; nucleotides not matched to a gene: 22. Germline V gives CDR1 DFQATT, CDR2 SNEGSKA (reference sequence). The CDR3 loop spans 18 amino acids.

The chain uses TRBV3-1 and TRBJ1-4; D is ambiguous. Germline loops: CDR1 LGHDT, CDR2 YNNKEL (reference sequence). V dropped 0 bases and J dropped 4 bases, with 15 bases sitting between them. The CDR3 is made up of 17 amino acids. CDR3 amino acids: CASSQDPSALYNEKLFF. In DNA form, the CDR3 reads TGTGCCAGCAGCCAAGATCCCTCGGCCCTTTATAATGAAAAACTGTTTTTT.

In nucleotides, the CDR3 is TGTGCCAGCAGTTCGGGATTAAGGTCATTTCGAACAGATACGCAGTATTTT. This encodes CASSSGLRSFRTDTQYF. The rearrangement joins TRBV12-3 or TRBV12-4 to TRBJ2-3; tentatively, D is TRBD2 (5 bases). This CDR3 is built from 17 residues. The V and J ends lost 4 bases and 3 bases respectively, with 20 bases between them.

V is TRBV2 and J is TRBJ2-1, with 10 positions matching TRBD2. Losses at the gene ends were 2 bases for V and 9 bases for J; bases not matched to a gene: 10. The CDR3 is 16 amino acids. Germline lookup yields CDR1 SNHLY and CDR2 FYNNEI. Written as DNA, the CDR3 is TGTGCCAGCAGTGAAAATCTAGCGGGGGTACACAGTGAGCAGTTCTTC. Translation: CASSENLAGVHSEQFF.

The rearrangement links TRBV11-2 to TRBJ2-3; 12 nucleotides match TRBD2. Germline-derived CDR1 and CDR2 are SGHAT and FQNNGV. The CDR3 length is 17 residues. Trimming removed 4 bases from V and 0 bases from J; junction bases left unmatched: 5. CDR3 DNA: TGTGCCAGCAGCTCGACTAGCGGGGGAACTAGCACAGATACGCAGTATTTT. It specifies CASSSTSGGTSTDTQYF. Variable domain in full (rest from reference TRBV11-2 and TRBJ2-3): EAGVAQSPRYKIIEKRQSVAFWCNPISGHATLYWYQQILGQGPKLLIQFQNNGVVDDSQLPKDRFSAERLKGVDSTLKIQPAKLEDSAVYLCASSSTSGGTSTDTQYFGPGTRLTVL.

This clonotype turned up a few times. This rearrangement joins TRBV7-2 to TRBJ1-2, with unresolved D. Deletions cut 1 base from V and 4 bases from J, with 13 bases between. The CDR3 is 15 residues long. Germline loops: CDR1 SGHTA, CDR2 FQGNSA. CDR3 loop: CASSLVYNRGYGYTF. Written as DNA, the CDR3 is TGTGCCAGCAGCTTAGTTTATAATCGAGGCTATGGCTACACCTTC.

The V and J genes are TRBV7-2 and TRBJ2-1, with 7 bases matching TRBD2. The CDR3 covers 16 residues. Unmatched junction bases numbered 13, after V lost 3 bases and J lost 8 bases. Germline CDR1 and CDR2: SGHTA and FQGNSA. Here the CDR3 DNA reads TGTGCCAGCAGCTTCGGGACCGGGGGGAGAGGAGATGAGCAGTTCTTC. This translates into CASSFGTGGRGDEQFF.

The chain joins TRBV12-3 or TRBV12-4 to TRBJ1-5, with D unclear. This CDR3 has 12 amino acids. Trimming pared 7 bases from V and 2 bases from J, leaving 6 bases between. The CDR3, as DNA: TGTGCCAGCACCGAAGGCAATCAGCCCCAGCATTTT. Amino acids: CASTEGNQPQHF.

This clonotype was counted ten times or more. V gene TRBV6-5 combines with J gene TRBJ2-7; D is uncertain. The CDR3 sequence is 15 residues long. The germline V gene encodes CDR1 MNHEY and CDR2 SVGAGI. V shed 5 bases and J shed 0 bases, with 14 bases lying between them. The DNA for the CDR3 is TGTGCCAGCAGTCTCCTTTTGTCCAGCTCCTACGAGCAGTACTTC. It translates to CASSLLLSSSYEQYF.

This rearrangement joins TRBV6-5 to TRBJ1-1; D might be TRBD1 (6 bases). In germline, CDR1 is MNHEY, CDR2 SVGAGI. The CDR3 extends over 14 amino acids. V lost 9 bases and J lost 5, with 19 bases in between. CDR3 bases: TGTGCCAGTTCTCGTTACGGGGGGCTGACTGAAGCTTTCTTT. Its translation is CASSRYGGLTEAFF.

The CDR3 region has the DNA TGTGCCAGCATCAAAGGGTCAGGGTACGGCTACACCTTC. Translated: CASIKGSGYGYTF. The J gene is TRBJ1-2, the V gene TRBV12-3 or TRBV12-4, with D perhaps matching TRBD1 (5 bases). With 7 bases removed from V and 8 bases from J, the gap between germline ends came to 17 bases. The CDR3 is 13 amino acids.

The sample holds a few counts of this clonotype. This chain connects TRBV9 to TRBJ2-1; D is tentatively TRBD1 or TRBD2 (6 bases each). The J call is in doubt because the DNA end fits TRBJ2-7 better. Looked up from germline, CDR1 is SGDLS and CDR2 is YYNGEE. The CDR3 has 15 residues. DNA for the CDR3: TGTGCCAGCAGCGTGGGGGGCCTTTCCTACAATGAGCAGTACTTC. It encodes CASSVGGLSYNEQYF.

The genes are TRBV29-1 and TRBJ2-7, with 7 positions matching TRBD1. The end of the DNA is better explained by TRBJ2-5, so the J call may be wrong. Germline V lookup: CDR1 SQVTM, CDR2 ANQGSEA. This CDR3 is built from 14 residues. In DNA form, the CDR3 reads TGCAGCGCGTACCTCGGACAGGTCGAAGAGACCCAGTACTTC. It translates to CSAYLGQVEETQYF.

The CDR3 here is CASSPHGPSNTGELFF. The CDR3, as DNA: TGTGCCAGCAGCCCCCATGGTCCATCGAACACCGGGGAGCTGTTTTTT. The gene calls are TRBV7-3 and TRBJ2-2; D call uncertain. V was pared by 5 bases and J by 0 bases, with 13 bases between. In germline, CDR1 is SGHTA, CDR2 FQGTGA. The CDR3 extends over 16 amino acids.

This clonotype was counted a few times. The J gene is TRBJ2-1, the V gene TRBV6-5; no reliable D call. Germline V gives CDR1 MNHEY, CDR2 SVGAGI. Trimming took 5 bases from V and 8 from J, leaving 10 bases between them. The CDR3 is 12 amino acids. The chain's CDR3 is CASSSLIHEQFF. The DNA for the CDR3 is TGTGCCAGCAGTAGCCTAATCCATGAGCAGTTCTTC.